The 22 T cell receptor beta chains below all came from one sample that was sequenced in a study of blood T cell repertoires in COVID-19. Assay used: immunoSEQ multiplex PCR; TCRdb lists only in-frame clones, some missing. The table records about 130,000 clones, around 81% of them present only once. The sample taken for sequencing was peripheral blood. These receptors came from a man in his thirties or forties with COVID-19, enrolled during active disease.

The V and J genes are TRBV7-9 and TRBJ2-7; D is possibly TRBD1 (6 bases). This CDR3 has 15 amino acids. Trimming stripped 5 bases from V and 3 bases from J, with 17 bases between. The germline CDR1 and CDR2 sequences are SEHNR and FQNEAQ (reference sequence). The CDR3 loop reads CASSTTRQAIYEQYF. The CDR3 DNA follows: TGTGCCAGCAGCACTACACGACAGGCTATCTACGAGCAGTACTTC.

The chain carries TRBV2 and TRBJ2-2; a possible D gene is TRBD2 (5 bases). This CDR3 region has 13 residues. Trimming stripped 6 bases from V and 1 base from J, with 6 bases between. Germline V CDR1 and CDR2: SNHLY, FYNNEI. The CDR3: CASREENTGELFF. Here the CDR3 DNA reads TGTGCCAGCAGGGAGGAGAACACCGGGGAGCTGTTTTTT.

CDR3 residues: CASSETGEAGEAFF. CDR3 coding DNA: TGCGCCAGCAGCGAGACAGGGGAGGCGGGTGAAGCTTTCTTT. The rearrangement joins TRBV5-1 to TRBJ1-1, with TRBD1 matching 8 bases. This CDR3 is built from 14 residues. V was clipped by 4 bases and J by 7 bases; unmatched bases: 9. Per germline, CDR1 SGHRS and CDR2 YFSETQ.

The chain joins TRBV7-2 to TRBJ2-1; TRBD2 agrees at 11 bases. V trimming: 1 base; J trimming: 4 bases; junction bases outside the gene matches: 9. The CDR3 consists of 18 residues. In germline, CDR1 is SGHTA, CDR2 FQGNSA. The CDR3 DNA follows: TGTGCCAGCAGCTTAGTGCTTGGCGGGACTAGCGGTTACAATGAGCAGTTCTTC. Amino acids: CASSLVLGGTSGYNEQFF.

This clone appeared once. The chain recombines TRBV27 with TRBJ2-7, with D perhaps matching TRBD2 (6 bases). The germline CDR1 and CDR2 sequences are MNHEY and SMNVEV (reference sequence). Deletions cut 0 bases from V and 6 bases from J, with 12 bases between. This CDR3 contains 14 residues. Here the CDR3 DNA reads TGTGCCAGCAGTTTATCGCCCCGGGGGATCGAGCAGTACTTC. Amino acid sequence: CASSLSPRGIEQYF.

This clone was recorded a few times. V gene TRBV5-1 combines with J gene TRBJ2-3; possible D gene TRBD1, 6 bases. Germline CDR1 SGHRS, CDR2 YFSETQ. V lost 7 bases and J lost 2, with 14 bases in between. The CDR3 has 14 residues. CDR3 sequence: CASARQGNTDTQYF. The CDR3 bases are TGCGCCAGCGCTCGGCAGGGGAACACAGATACGCAGTATTTT.

This chain uses TRBV30 with TRBJ2-2; perhaps TRBD2 as D (6 bases). Trimming left V 2 bases short and J 6 bases short, with 10 bases between. Germline CDR1 reads GTSNPN; CDR2 reads SVGIG (reference sequence). The CDR3 is 13 residues long. The CDR3 nucleotides are TGTGCCTGGAGTCTTAGCGGTGCCGGGGAGCTGTTTTTT. This gives the protein CAWSLSGAGELFF.

This clone was observed a handful of times. The CDR3 loop is CASSLVPGAYNEQFF. CDR3 sequence (DNA): TGCGCCAGCAGCTTGGTTCCAGGGGCCTACAATGAGCAGTTCTTC. The chain links TRBV5-1 to TRBJ2-1, with D possibly matching TRBD1 (6 bases). CDR1 is SGHRS and CDR2 is YFSETQ in the germline V gene. Trimming shortened V by 0 bases and J by 2 bases, and 9 bases separated the two germline ends. The CDR3 has 15 amino acids.

V usage is TRBV11-2 and J usage is TRBJ2-3; D is possibly TRBD2 (6 bases). The V and J ends lost 2 bases and 0 bases respectively, with 12 bases between them. Germline CDR1 SGHAT, CDR2 FQNNGV. This CDR3 has 16 residues. CDR3 sequence reads: CASSLSGLTSTDTQYF. The DNA of the CDR3 is TGTGCCAGCAGCTTATCGGGACTGACTAGCACAGATACGCAGTATTTT. The variable domain in full, with the rest retrieved from reference TRBV11-2 and TRBJ2-3, is EAGVAQSPRYKIIEKRQSVAFWCNPISGHATLYWYQQILGQGPKLLIQFQNNGVVDDSQLPKDRFSAERLKGVDSTLKIQPAKLEDSAVYLCASSLSGLTSTDTQYFGPGTRLTVL.

This CDR3 reads CASSHENRYTNEKLFF. The CDR3 DNA follows: TGTGCCAGTAGTCACGAAAACCGGTACACTAATGAAAAACTGTTTTTT. The chain combines TRBV19 with TRBJ1-4, with unresolved D. This CDR3 contains 16 residues. V gave up 5 bases and J gave up 2 bases, with 15 bases separating them. The V gene's germline CDR1 is LNHDA and CDR2 SQIVND (reference sequence).

The chain carries TRBV11-3 and TRBJ2-1; possibly TRBD2 for D (5 bases). Trimming took off 2 bases at V and 2 bases at J, with 10 bases between the two ends. CDR1 is SGHNT, CDR2 YENEEA, per germline. The CDR3 length is 15 residues. The CDR3 spells CASSLLRVPYNEQFF. Written as DNA, the CDR3 is TGTGCCAGCAGCTTATTGCGGGTCCCCTACAATGAGCAGTTCTTC.

CDR3 nucleotides: TGTGCCAGCAGCTTAGGAGCTTTGAACACTGAAGCTTTCTTT. Translated, it gives CASSLGALNTEAFF. V gene TRBV11-3 combines with J gene TRBJ1-1, with D uncertain. The CDR3 runs to 14 residues. Germline CDR1 and CDR2: SGHNT and YENEEA. Trimming stripped 1 base from V and 0 bases from J, with 6 bases between.

This clone was seen repeatedly, ten times or more. The rearrangement links TRBV6-5 to TRBJ2-1, with a tentative D call TRBD2 (6 bases). There are 14 residues in the CDR3. V was clipped by 5 bases and J by 4 bases, with 12 bases between them. Germline V gene data show CDR1 as MNHEY and CDR2 as SVGAGI. CDR3 loop: CASSRREPYNEQFF. DNA of the CDR3: TGTGCCAGCAGTAGACGGGAGCCATACAATGAGCAGTTCTTC.

Notes on this clone: Other DNA sequences in this specimen translate into the identical CDR3. The genes are TRBV27 and TRBJ1-1, with 9 bases matching TRBD1. Germline CDR1 and CDR2: MNHEY and SMNVEV (reference sequence). The J segment lost 4 bases and the V segment lost 3 bases, leaving 0 bases of the junction unmatched. This CDR3 is 13 amino acids long. This chain's CDR3 is CASSLDRGTEAFF. Written as DNA, the CDR3 is TGTGCCAGCAGTTTGGACAGGGGCACTGAAGCTTTCTTT.

CDR3 DNA sequence: TGTGCCAGCAGCGAAGACAGGTACACCTACGAGCAGTACTTC. It yields the protein CASSEDRYTYEQYF. This rearrangement joins TRBV9 to TRBJ2-7, with D tentatively TRBD1 (6 bases). The CDR3 contains 14 residues. CDR1 is SGDLS and CDR2 is YYNGEE in the germline V gene. The germline V and J ends were trimmed by 3 bases and 2 bases, with 12 bases remaining between them.

The CDR3: CASSEDRVPNQPQHF. The CDR3 bases are TGTGCCAGCAGTGAAGACAGGGTCCCCAATCAGCCCCAGCATTTT. This chain links TRBV2 with TRBJ1-5, with D perhaps TRBD1 (6 bases). V was clipped by 1 base and J by 3 bases, with 10 bases between them. There are 15 residues in the CDR3. Germline V gene data show CDR1 as SNHLY and CDR2 as FYNNEI.

The chain uses TRBV7-2 and TRBJ1-5; the D gene is possibly TRBD1 (5 bases). V lost 1 base and J 4 bases, leaving 11 bases between the germline ends. The germline CDR1 and CDR2 sequences are SGHTA and FQGNSA. The CDR3 loop spans 15 amino acids. The CDR3 sequence: CASSLGWGVNQPQHF. DNA of the CDR3: TGTGCCAGCAGCTTAGGGTGGGGGGTGAATCAGCCCCAGCATTTT. Drawing the rest from reference TRBV7-2 and TRBJ1-5, the complete variable domain is GAGVSQSPSNKVTEKGKDVELRCDPISGHTALYWYRQSLGQGLEFLIYFQGNSAPDKSGLPSDRFSAERTGGSVSTLTIQRTQQEDSAVYLCASSLGWGVNQPQHFGDGTRLSIL.

In DNA form, the CDR3 reads TGTGCCTGGAGTCACAGGGGATTGGGGCATAGCAATCAGCCCCAGCATTTT. This codes for CAWSHRGLGHSNQPQHF. This chain uses TRBV30 with TRBJ1-5, with 7 bases identical to TRBD1. After removal of 2 bases from V and 0 bases from J, the junction contained 10 bases not matched to a gene. Germline V lookup: CDR1 GTSNPN, CDR2 SVGIG (reference sequence). CDR3 length: 17 residues.

The chain combines TRBV5-8 with TRBJ1-4; maybe TRBD1 (6 bases). The germline V gene has CDR1 SGHTS and CDR2 YDEGEE. V was clipped by 1 base and J by 8 bases, with 15 bases between them. This CDR3 is built from 15 residues. As DNA, the CDR3 is TGTGCCAGCAGCTTGCAGGGGTACGGTGGGGAAAAACTGTTTTTT. It translates to CASSLQGYGGEKLFF.

This chain links TRBV29-1 with TRBJ1-2; a possible D gene is TRBD1 (5 bases). V lost 6 bases, J lost 7 bases, and 15 bases lay in between. The length of the CDR3 is 12 residues. The germline V gene encodes CDR1 SQVTM and CDR2 ANQGSEA. Written as DNA, the CDR3 is TGCAGCGTCCGACAGAGCCTGGCTGGCTACACCTTC. It yields the protein CSVRQSLAGYTF.

The V and J genes are TRBV7-2 and TRBJ1-2, with 9 bases matching TRBD1. The germline V gene has CDR1 SGHTA and CDR2 FQGNSA. J was trimmed by 6 bases and V by 4 bases; bases with no gene match: 3. CDR3 size: 13 residues. CDR3 amino acids: CASSSGQGHGYTF. CDR3 DNA: TGTGCCAGCAGCTCGGGACAGGGTCATGGCTACACCTTC.

This rearrangement joins TRBV6-2 or TRBV6-3 to TRBJ2-2; a weak D match, TRBD1 (6 bases). The CDR3 is 17 residues long. The germline V and J ends were trimmed by 4 bases and 0 bases, with 15 bases remaining between them. Per the germline V gene, CDR1 is MNHEY and CDR2 is SVGEGT. The CDR3, as DNA: TGTGCCAGCAGTTCGATTCGGGACACAACGAACACCGGGGAGCTGTTTTTT. Its translation is CASSSIRDTTNTGELFF.